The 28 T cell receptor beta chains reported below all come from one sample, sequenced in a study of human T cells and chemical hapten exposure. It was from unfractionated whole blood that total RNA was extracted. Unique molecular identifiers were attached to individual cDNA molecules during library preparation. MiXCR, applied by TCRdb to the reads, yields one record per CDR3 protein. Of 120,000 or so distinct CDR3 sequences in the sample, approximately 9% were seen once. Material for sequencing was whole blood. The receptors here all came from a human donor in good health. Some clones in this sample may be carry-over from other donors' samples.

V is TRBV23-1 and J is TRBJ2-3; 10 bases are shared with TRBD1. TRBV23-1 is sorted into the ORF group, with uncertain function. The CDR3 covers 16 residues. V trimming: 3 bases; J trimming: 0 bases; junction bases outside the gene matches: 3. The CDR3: CASSHGTGASTDTQYF. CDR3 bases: TGCGCCAGCAGTCACGGGACAGGGGCTAGCACAGATACGCAGTATTTT.

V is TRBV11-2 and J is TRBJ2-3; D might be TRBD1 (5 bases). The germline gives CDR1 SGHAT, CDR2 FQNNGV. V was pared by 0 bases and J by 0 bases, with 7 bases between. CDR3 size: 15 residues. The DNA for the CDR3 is TGTGCCAGCAGCTTAGACAGGGCTAGCACAGATACGCAGTATTTT. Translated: CASSLDRASTDTQYF.

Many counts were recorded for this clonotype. DNA for the CDR3: TGTGCCAGCAGCCCACCCGGGGGGGAGAGGGTCTACGAGCAGTACTTC. Protein sequence: CASSPPGGERVYEQYF. This chain links TRBV3-1 with TRBJ2-7, with 8 bases lining up with TRBD2. CDR1 LGHDT and CDR2 YNNKEL come from the germline V gene (reference sequence). Germline trimming cut 4 bases from V and 3 bases from J; bases unmatched to any gene: 11. CDR3 length equals 16 residues.

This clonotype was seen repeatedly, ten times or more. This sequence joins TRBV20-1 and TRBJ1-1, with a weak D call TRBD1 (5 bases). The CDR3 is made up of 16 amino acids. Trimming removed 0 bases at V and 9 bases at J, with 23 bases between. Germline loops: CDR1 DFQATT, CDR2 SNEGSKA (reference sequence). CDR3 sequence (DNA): TGCAGTGCTAGAGAGAGAAGGGCAGGGACTTTCGCTCAAGCTTTCTTT. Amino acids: CSARERRAGTFAQAFF.

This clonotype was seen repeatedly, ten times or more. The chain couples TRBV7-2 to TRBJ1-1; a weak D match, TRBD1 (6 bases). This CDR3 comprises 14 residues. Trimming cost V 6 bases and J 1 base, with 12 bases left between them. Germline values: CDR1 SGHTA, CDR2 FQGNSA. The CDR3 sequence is CASRVDRQNTEAFF. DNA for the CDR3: TGTGCCAGCAGGGTCGACAGGCAGAACACTGAAGCTTTCTTT.

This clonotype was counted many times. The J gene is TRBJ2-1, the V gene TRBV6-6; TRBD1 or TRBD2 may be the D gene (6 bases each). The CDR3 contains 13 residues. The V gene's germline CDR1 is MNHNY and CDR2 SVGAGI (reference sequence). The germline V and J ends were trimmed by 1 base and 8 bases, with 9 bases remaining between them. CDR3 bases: TGTGCCAGCAGTTACTTAAGGGGGGATGAGCAGTTCTTC. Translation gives CASSYLRGDEQFF.

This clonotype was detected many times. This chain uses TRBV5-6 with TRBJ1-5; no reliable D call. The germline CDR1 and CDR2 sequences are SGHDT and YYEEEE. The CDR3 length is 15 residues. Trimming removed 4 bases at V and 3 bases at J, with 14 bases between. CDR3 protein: CASSQYMILNQPQHF. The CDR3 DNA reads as TGTGCCAGCAGCCAGTACATGATCCTCAATCAGCCCCAGCATTTT.

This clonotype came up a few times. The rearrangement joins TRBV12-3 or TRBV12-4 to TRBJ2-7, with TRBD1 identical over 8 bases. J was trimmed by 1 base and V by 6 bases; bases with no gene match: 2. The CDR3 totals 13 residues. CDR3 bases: TGTGCCAGCAGGGGACAGGAGTCCTACGAGCAGTACTTC. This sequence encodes CASRGQESYEQYF.

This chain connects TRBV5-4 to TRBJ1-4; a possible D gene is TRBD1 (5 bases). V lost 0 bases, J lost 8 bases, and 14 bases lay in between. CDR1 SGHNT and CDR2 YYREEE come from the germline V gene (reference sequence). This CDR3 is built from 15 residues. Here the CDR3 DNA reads TGTGCCAGCAGCTTGGCAGGAAGGGGAAAAGAAAAACTGTTTTTT. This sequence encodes CASSLAGRGKEKLFF.

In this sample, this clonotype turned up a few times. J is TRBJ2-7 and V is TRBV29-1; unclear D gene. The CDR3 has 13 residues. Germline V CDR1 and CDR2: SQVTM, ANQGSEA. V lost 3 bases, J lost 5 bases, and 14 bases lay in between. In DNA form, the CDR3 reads TGCAGCGTTGATGGGTCCGGGCCTCACGAGCAGTACTTC. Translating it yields CSVDGSGPHEQYF.

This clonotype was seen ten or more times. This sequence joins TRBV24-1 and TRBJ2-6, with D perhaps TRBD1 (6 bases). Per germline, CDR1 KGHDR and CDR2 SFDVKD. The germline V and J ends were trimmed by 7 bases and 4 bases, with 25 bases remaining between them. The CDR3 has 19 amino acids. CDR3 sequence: CATRAKQGTPLFGANVLTF. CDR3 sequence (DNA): TGTGCCACCAGAGCCAAACAGGGTACTCCTCTCTTCGGGGCCAACGTCCTGACTTTC.

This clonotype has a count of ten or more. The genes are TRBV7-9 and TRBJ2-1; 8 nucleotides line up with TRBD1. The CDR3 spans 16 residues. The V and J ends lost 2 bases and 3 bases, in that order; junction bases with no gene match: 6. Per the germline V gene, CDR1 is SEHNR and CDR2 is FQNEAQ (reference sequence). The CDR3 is CASSLPDRGFYNEQFF. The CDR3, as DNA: TGTGCCAGCAGCTTACCTGACAGGGGATTCTACAATGAGCAGTTCTTC.

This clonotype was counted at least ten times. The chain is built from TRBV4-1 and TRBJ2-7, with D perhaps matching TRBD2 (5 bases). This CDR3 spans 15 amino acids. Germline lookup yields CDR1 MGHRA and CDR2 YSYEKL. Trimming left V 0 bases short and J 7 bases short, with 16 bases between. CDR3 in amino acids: CASSQDRTSSREQYF. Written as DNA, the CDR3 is TGCGCCAGCAGCCAAGATCGGACTTCATCTCGGGAGCAGTACTTC.

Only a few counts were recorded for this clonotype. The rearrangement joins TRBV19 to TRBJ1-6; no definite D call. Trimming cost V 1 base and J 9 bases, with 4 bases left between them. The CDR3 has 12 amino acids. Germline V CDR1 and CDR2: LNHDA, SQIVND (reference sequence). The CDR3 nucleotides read TGTGCCAGTAGTATAGTTGGTTCACCCCTCCACTTT. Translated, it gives CASSIVGSPLHF.

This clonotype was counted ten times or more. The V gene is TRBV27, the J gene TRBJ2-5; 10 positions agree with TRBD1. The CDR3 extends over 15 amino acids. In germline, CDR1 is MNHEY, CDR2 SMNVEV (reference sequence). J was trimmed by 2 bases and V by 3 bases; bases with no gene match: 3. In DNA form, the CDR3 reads TGTGCCAGCAGTTTGGGACAGGGGCAACAAGAGACCCAGTACTTC. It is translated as CASSLGQGQQETQYF.

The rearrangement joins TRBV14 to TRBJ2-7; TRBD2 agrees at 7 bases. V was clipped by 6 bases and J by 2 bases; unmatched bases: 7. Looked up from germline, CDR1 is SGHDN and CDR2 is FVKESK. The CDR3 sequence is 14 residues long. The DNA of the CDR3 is TGTGCCAGCAGTTATGGACTAGGTGCCTACGAGCAGTACTTC. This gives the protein CASSYGLGAYEQYF.

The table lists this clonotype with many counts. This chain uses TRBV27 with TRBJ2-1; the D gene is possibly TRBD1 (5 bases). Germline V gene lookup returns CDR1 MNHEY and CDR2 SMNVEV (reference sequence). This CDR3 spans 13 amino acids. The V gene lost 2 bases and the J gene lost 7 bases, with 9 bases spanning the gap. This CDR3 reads CASSLGATNEQFF. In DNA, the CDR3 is TGTGCCAGCAGTTTAGGGGCCACGAATGAGCAGTTCTTC.

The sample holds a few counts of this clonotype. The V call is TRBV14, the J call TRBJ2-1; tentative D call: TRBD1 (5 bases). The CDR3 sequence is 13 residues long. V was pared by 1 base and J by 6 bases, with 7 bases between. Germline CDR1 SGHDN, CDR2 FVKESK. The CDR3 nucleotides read TGTGCCAGCAGCCAAGGACAGCTCAATGAGCAGTTCTTC. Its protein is CASSQGQLNEQFF.

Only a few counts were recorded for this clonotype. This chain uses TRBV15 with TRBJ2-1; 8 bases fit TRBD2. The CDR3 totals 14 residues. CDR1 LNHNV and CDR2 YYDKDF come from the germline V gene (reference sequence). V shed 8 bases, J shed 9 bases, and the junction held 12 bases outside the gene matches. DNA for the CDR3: TGTGCCACCGAGGCGGGACTAGTCTGGGGTGAGCAGTTCTTC. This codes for CATEAGLVWGEQFF. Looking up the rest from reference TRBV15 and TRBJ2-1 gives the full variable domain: DAMVIQNPRYQVTQFGKPVTLSCSQTLNHNVMYWYQQKSSQAPKLLFHYYDKDFNNEADTPDNFQSRRPNTSFCFLDIRSPGLGDTAMYLCATEAGLVWGEQFFGPGTRLTVL.

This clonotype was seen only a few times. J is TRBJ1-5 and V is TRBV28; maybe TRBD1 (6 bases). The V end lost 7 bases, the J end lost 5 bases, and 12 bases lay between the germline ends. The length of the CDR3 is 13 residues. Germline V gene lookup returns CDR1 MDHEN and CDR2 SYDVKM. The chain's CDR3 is CASIRSGDQPQHF. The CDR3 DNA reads TGTGCCAGCATTCGGTCAGGGGATCAGCCCCAGCATTTT.

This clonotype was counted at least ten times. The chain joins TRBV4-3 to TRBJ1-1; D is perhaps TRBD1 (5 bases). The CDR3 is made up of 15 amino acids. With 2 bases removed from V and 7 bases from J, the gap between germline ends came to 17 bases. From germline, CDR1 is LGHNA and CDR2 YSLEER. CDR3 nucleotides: TGCGCCAGCAGCCAATCGCGGGGGACGTCGATTGAAGCTTTCTTT. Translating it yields CASSQSRGTSIEAFF.

CDR3 in amino acids: CSAMGTGGFAGNTIYF. Written as DNA, the CDR3 is TGCAGTGCTATGGGAACAGGGGGCTTTGCTGGAAACACCATATATTTT. The V gene is TRBV20-1, the J gene TRBJ1-3; 9 bases line up with TRBD1. The CDR3 covers 16 residues. Germline V lookup: CDR1 DFQATT, CDR2 SNEGSKA (reference sequence). V gave up 4 bases and J gave up 2 bases; unmatched junction bases: 9.

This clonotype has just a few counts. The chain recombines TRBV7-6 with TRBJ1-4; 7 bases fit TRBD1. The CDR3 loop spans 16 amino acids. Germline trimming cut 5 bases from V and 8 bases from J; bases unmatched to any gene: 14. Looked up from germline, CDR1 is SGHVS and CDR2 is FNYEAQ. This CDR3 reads CASSPTLGAGGEKLFF. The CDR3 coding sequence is TGTGCCAGCAGCCCGACACTGGGTGCAGGGGGAGAAAAACTGTTTTTT.

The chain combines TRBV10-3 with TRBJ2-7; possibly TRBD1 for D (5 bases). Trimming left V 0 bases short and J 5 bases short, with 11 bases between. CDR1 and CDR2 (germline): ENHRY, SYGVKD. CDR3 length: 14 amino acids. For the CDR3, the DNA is TGTGCCATCAGTGAGTCGCAGGGCACCCACGAGCAGTACTTC. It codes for CAISESQGTHEQYF.

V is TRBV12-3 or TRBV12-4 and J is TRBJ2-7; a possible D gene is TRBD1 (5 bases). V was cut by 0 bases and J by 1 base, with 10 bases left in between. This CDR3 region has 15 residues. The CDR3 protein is CASSLADTDSYEQYF. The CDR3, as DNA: TGTGCCAGCAGTTTAGCGGACACTGATTCCTACGAGCAGTACTTC.

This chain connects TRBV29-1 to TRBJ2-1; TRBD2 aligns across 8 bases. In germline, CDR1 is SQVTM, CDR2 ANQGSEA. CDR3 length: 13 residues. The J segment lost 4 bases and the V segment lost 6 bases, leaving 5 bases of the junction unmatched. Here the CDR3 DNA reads TGCAGCGTGACGACTAGCGAGTACAATGAGCAGTTCTTC. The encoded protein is CSVTTSEYNEQFF.

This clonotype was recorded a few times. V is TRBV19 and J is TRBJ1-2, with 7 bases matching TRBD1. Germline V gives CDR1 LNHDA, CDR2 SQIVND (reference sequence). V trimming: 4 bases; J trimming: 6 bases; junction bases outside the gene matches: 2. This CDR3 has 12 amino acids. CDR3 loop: CASSKQGNGYTF. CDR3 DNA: TGTGCCAGTAGTAAACAGGGGAATGGCTACACCTTC.

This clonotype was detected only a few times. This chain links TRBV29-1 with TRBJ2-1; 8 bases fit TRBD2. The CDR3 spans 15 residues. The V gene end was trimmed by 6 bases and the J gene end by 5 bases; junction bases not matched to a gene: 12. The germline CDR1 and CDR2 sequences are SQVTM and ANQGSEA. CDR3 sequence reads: CSVVGYSGANNEQFF. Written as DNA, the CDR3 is TGCAGCGTAGTAGGATATAGCGGGGCTAACAATGAGCAGTTCTTC.